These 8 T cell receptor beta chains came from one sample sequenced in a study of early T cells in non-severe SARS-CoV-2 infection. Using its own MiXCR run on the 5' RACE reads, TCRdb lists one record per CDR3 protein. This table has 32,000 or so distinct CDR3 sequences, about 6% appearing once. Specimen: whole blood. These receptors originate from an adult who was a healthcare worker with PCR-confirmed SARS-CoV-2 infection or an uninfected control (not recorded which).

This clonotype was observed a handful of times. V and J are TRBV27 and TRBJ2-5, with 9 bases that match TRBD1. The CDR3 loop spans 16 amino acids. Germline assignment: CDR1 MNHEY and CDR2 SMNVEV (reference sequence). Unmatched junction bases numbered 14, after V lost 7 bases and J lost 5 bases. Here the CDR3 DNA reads TGTGCCAGCACGCCGTCACAGGGGGCGATCGGCGAGACCCAGTACTTC. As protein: CASTPSQGAIGETQYF.

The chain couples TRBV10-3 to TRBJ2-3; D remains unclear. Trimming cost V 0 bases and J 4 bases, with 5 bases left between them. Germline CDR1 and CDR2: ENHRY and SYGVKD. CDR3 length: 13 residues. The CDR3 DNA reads TGTGCCATCAGTGAGTCATTTGCAGATACGCAGTATTTT. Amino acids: CAISESFADTQYF.

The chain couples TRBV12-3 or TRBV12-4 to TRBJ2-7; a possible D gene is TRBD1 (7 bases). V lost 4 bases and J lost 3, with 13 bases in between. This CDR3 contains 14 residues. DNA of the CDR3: TGTGCCAGCAGTTCCTGGCAGGGGGGCTACGAGCAGTACTTC. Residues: CASSSWQGGYEQYF.

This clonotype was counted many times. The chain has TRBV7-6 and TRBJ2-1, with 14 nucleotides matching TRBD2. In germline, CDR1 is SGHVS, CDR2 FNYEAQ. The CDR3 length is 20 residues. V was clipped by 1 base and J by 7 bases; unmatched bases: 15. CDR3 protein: CASSLGPPTSGGGPGNEQFF. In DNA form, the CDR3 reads TGTGCCAGCAGCTTAGGTCCCCCGACTAGCGGGGGGGGCCCCGGGAATGAGCAGTTCTTC.

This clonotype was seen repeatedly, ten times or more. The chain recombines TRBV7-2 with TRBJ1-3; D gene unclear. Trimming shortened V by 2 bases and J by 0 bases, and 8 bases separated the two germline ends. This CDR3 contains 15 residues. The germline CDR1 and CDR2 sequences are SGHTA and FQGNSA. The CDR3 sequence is CASSLLPSSGNTIYF. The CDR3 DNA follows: TGTGCCAGCAGCTTACTCCCGAGCTCTGGAAACACCATATATTTT. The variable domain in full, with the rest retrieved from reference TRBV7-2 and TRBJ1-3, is GAGVSQSPSNKVTEKGKDVELRCDPISGHTALYWYRQSLGQGLEFLIYFQGNSAPDKSGLPSDRFSAERTGGSVSTLTIQRTQQEDSAVYLCASSLLPSSGNTIYFGEGSWLTVV.

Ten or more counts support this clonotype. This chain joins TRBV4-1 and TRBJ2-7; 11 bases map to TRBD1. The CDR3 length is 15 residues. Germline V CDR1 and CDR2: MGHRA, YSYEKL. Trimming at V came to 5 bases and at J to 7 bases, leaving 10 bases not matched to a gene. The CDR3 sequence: CASSSPGQGVGEQYF. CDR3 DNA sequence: TGCGCCAGCAGCTCACCGGGACAGGGGGTTGGAGAGCAGTACTTC.

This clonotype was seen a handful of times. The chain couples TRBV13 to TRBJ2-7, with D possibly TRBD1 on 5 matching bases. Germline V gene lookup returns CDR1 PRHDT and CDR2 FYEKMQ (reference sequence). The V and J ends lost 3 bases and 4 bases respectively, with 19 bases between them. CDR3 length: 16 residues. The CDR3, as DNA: TGTGCCAGCAGCTTCTACCGGGCCCAGGGCATATACGAGCAGTACTTC. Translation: CASSFYRAQGIYEQYF.

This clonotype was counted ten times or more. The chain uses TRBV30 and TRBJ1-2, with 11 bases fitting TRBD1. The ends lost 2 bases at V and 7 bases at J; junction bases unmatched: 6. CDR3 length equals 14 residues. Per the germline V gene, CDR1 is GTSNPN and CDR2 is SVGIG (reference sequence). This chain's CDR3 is CAWSSGQGAFGYTF. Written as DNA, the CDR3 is TGTGCCTGGAGTAGTGGACAGGGGGCGTTTGGCTACACCTTC.